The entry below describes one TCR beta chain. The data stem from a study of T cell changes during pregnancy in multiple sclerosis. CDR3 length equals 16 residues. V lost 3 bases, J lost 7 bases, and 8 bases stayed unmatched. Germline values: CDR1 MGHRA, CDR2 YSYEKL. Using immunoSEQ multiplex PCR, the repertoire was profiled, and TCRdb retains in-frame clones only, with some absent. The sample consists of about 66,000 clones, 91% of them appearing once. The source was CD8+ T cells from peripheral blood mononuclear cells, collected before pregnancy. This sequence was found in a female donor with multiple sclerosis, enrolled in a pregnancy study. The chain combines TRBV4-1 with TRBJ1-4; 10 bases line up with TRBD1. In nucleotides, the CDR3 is TGCGCCAGCAGCCAGCGACAGGGGGCGTTAGCTGAAAAACTGTTTTTT. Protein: CASSQRQGALAEKLFF.